This passage covers 26 T cell receptor beta chains from one sample sequenced in a study of T cells in localized non-small cell lung cancer. The table came from immunoSEQ multiplex PCR; TCRdb's copy has only in-frame clones and leaves some out. The sample includes 13,000 to 15,000 clones, about nine tenths of them seen just once. The source was peripheral blood mononuclear cells, collected before any cancer treatment. The receptor source for this set is a man aged 40-75 years with stage III lung adenocarcinoma.

The gene calls are TRBV2 and TRBJ2-6; 8 bases are a match to TRBD1. The CDR3 runs to 17 residues. Trimming at V came to 4 bases and at J to 0 bases, leaving 5 bases not matched to a gene. Germline assignment: CDR1 SNHLY and CDR2 FYNNEI. CDR3 protein: CASSGDRLYSGANVLTF. The CDR3 region has the DNA TGTGCCAGCAGTGGGGACAGGTTATACTCTGGGGCCAACGTCCTGACTTTC.

The chain recombines TRBV6-6 with TRBJ1-5; no definite D call. V was cut by 7 bases and J by 4 bases, with 11 bases left in between. Germline V gene lookup returns CDR1 MNHNY and CDR2 SVGAGI (reference sequence). The CDR3 is 13 amino acids. CDR3 sequence: CASIRQRNQPQHF. The CDR3 DNA reads as TGTGCCAGCATAAGGCAGCGAAATCAGCCCCAGCATTTT.

Here the CDR3 DNA reads TGTGCCTGGAGTCCGTTGAGTAACACCGGGGAGCTGTTTTTT. Translated: CAWSPLSNTGELFF. This chain links TRBV30 with TRBJ2-2; D is unresolved. Between the trimmed V and J ends, which lost 2 bases and 2 bases, there was a span of 9 bases. Germline CDR1 GTSNPN, CDR2 SVGIG (reference sequence). This CDR3 contains 14 residues.

The chain's CDR3 is CASSLMTSGTYEQYF. CDR3 nucleotides: TGTGCCAGCAGCTTGATGACTAGCGGAACCTACGAGCAGTACTTC. V usage is TRBV5-4 and J usage is TRBJ2-7; 9 positions agree with TRBD2. The length of the CDR3 is 15 residues. The ends lost 1 base at V and 2 bases at J; junction bases unmatched: 4. Germline V gene sequence: CDR1 SGHNT, CDR2 YYREEE (reference sequence).

This chain links TRBV5-6 with TRBJ2-1, with 10 bases lining up with TRBD1. V lost 2 bases and J lost 2; bases outside the gene matches: 1. Germline V gene lookup returns CDR1 SGHDT and CDR2 YYEEEE. This CDR3 spans 15 amino acids. CDR3 sequence (DNA): TGTGCCAGCAGCTTTGGGACAGGGGCCTACAATGAGCAGTTCTTC. Translated: CASSFGTGAYNEQFF.

CDR3 bases: TGTGCTAGTGGTTTTAGAAGGGCAACTAATGAAAAACTGTTTTTT. It encodes CASGFRRATNEKLFF. The chain couples TRBV12-5 to TRBJ1-4; no firm D call. V lost 3 bases, J lost 0 bases, and 8 bases lay in between. Germline assignment: CDR1 LGHNT and CDR2 FRNRAP. This CDR3 has 15 residues.

The V gene is TRBV6-1, the J gene TRBJ1-5; D is possibly TRBD1 (5 bases). V was trimmed by 2 bases and J by 2 bases, leaving 10 bases between them. This CDR3 region has 15 residues. The germline gives CDR1 MNHNS, CDR2 SASEGT. The CDR3 nucleotides are TGTGCCAGCAGTGAATTCTCGGGGGGCAATCAGCCCCAGCATTTT. Translating gives CASSEFSGGNQPQHF.

J is TRBJ2-2 and V is TRBV4-2; TRBD2 matches at 11 bases. The germline V gene has CDR1 LGHNA and CDR2 YNFKEQ. The CDR3 runs to 18 residues. V dropped 1 base and J dropped 5; count of bases not matched to a gene: 9. CDR3 amino acids: CASSQGPTLAGVTGELFF. CDR3 nucleotides: TGTGCCAGCAGCCAAGGGCCCACACTAGCGGGAGTAACCGGGGAGCTGTTTTTT.

This rearrangement joins TRBV6-4 to TRBJ2-2; tentative D call: TRBD1 (6 bases). Trimming pared 2 bases from V and 7 bases from J, leaving 17 bases between. CDR1 and CDR2 from the germline V gene are MRHNA and SNTAGT. This CDR3 spans 16 amino acids. The CDR3 DNA follows: TGTGCCAGCAGTGACCGAACCTTCACAGGGATCGGGGAGCTGTTTTTT. This encodes CASSDRTFTGIGELFF.

The V call is TRBV5-6, the J call TRBJ1-2; D is perhaps TRBD1 (6 bases). Germline-derived CDR1 and CDR2 are SGHDT and YYEEEE. V was clipped by 2 bases and J by 7 bases, with 18 bases between them. The CDR3 extends over 15 amino acids. The CDR3 reads CASSFSGTFSGGYTF. The CDR3 DNA follows: TGTGCCAGCAGCTTTAGCGGGACATTCAGCGGTGGCTACACCTTC.

This rearrangement joins TRBV4-1 to TRBJ1-2, with D uncertain. The CDR3 has 11 residues. Trimming cost V 3 bases and J 7 bases, with 6 bases left between them. Per germline, CDR1 MGHRA and CDR2 YSYEKL. Written as DNA, the CDR3 is TGCGCCAGCAGCCACCCCGGTGGCTACACCTTC. Its translation is CASSHPGGYTF.

The chain uses TRBV14 and TRBJ2-4; weak D call: TRBD2 (6 bases). The CDR3 totals 14 residues. The germline V gene has CDR1 SGHDN and CDR2 FVKESK. V was pared by 1 base and J by 7 bases, with 11 bases between. DNA of the CDR3: TGTGCCAGCAGCCAAGGGGACTTGAGGAACATTCAGTACTTC. Its translation: CASSQGDLRNIQYF.

The rearrangement joins TRBV27 to TRBJ2-7; the D gene is possibly TRBD1 (6 bases). Germline assignment: CDR1 MNHEY and CDR2 SMNVEV (reference sequence). This CDR3 is 13 amino acids long. Trimming pared 5 bases from V and 4 bases from J, leaving 12 bases between. Here the CDR3 reads CASSRGTAYEQYF. The DNA of the CDR3 is TGTGCCAGCAGTAGGGGGACCGCGTACGAGCAGTACTTC.

This clone was observed a few times. The chain uses TRBV7-9 and TRBJ1-1; 11 bases line up with TRBD1. V dropped 8 bases and J dropped 6; count of bases not matched to a gene: 11. Germline V CDR1 and CDR2: SEHNR, FQNEAQ (reference sequence). The CDR3 spans 15 residues. DNA of the CDR3: TGTGCCAGCCATGAAGGACAGGGGGCGATCGCTGAAGCTTTCTTT. Translated: CASHEGQGAIAEAFF.

The chain combines TRBV5-1 with TRBJ1-3, with a weak D call TRBD1 (5 bases). CDR3 size: 19 residues. The V gene lost 2 bases and the J gene lost 4 bases, with 25 bases spanning the gap. CDR1 and CDR2 (germline): SGHRS, YFSETQ. This chain's CDR3 is CASSLWGEHRQGLGNTIYF. In DNA, the CDR3 is TGCGCCAGCAGCTTATGGGGCGAGCACCGACAAGGGCTAGGAAACACCATATATTTT.

V gene TRBV11-2 combines with J gene TRBJ1-2, with TRBD1 identical over 12 bases. There are 14 residues in the CDR3. The J segment lost 8 bases and the V segment lost 3 bases, leaving 4 bases of the junction unmatched. CDR1 is SGHAT, CDR2 FQNNGV, per germline. Here the CDR3 DNA reads TGTGCCAGCAGCTTCTGGGACAGGGGGCAAGGCTACACCTTC. Translation: CASSFWDRGQGYTF.

The chain joins TRBV6-5 to TRBJ1-5, with a weak D call TRBD1 (6 bases). V shed 7 bases and J shed 4 bases, with 17 bases lying between them. The V gene's germline CDR1 is MNHEY and CDR2 SVGAGI. The CDR3 consists of 15 residues. CDR3 DNA sequence: TGTGCCAGCATGGCGGCGGGGGGGCGAAATCAGCCCCAGCATTTT. It yields the protein CASMAAGGRNQPQHF.

The chain recombines TRBV25-1 with TRBJ2-7, with 7 bases aligning to TRBD2. There are 15 residues in the CDR3. V gave up 2 bases and J gave up 3 bases; unmatched junction bases: 7. Germline-derived CDR1 and CDR2 are MGHDK and SYGVNS. The CDR3 nucleotides are TGTGCCAGCAGTGAAGGGGGGACTACCCGCTACGAGCAGTACTTC. This codes for CASSEGGTTRYEQYF.

The V call is TRBV7-2, the J call TRBJ1-1; possibly TRBD1 for D (5 bases). V gave up 1 base and J gave up 1 base, with 7 bases separating them. CDR1 SGHTA and CDR2 FQGNSA come from the germline V gene. The CDR3 runs to 14 residues. The CDR3 sequence: CASSLGRENTEAFF. Here the CDR3 DNA reads TGTGCCAGCAGCTTAGGCAGGGAGAACACTGAAGCTTTCTTT.

The V gene is TRBV7-4, the J gene TRBJ2-7; unclear D gene. The V end lost 3 bases, the J end lost 2 bases, and 14 bases lay between the germline ends. Germline V gene lookup returns CDR1 SGHVT and CDR2 SQSDAQ. The CDR3 consists of 15 residues. For the CDR3, the DNA is TGTGCCAGCAGCTTTTTAGACGGCCTGGCCTACGAGCAGTACTTC. Translated: CASSFLDGLAYEQYF.

The chain combines TRBV28 with TRBJ1-4; possibly TRBD1 for D (5 bases). Germline assignment: CDR1 MDHEN and CDR2 SYDVKM. V gave up 5 bases and J gave up 5 bases, with 15 bases separating them. The CDR3 loop spans 15 amino acids. The CDR3 nucleotides are TGTGCCAGCAGTCCATCCGGGGCCTCGAATGAAAAACTGTTTTTT. This gives the protein CASSPSGASNEKLFF.

This clone was seen a single time. This CDR3 is CASSLTPPNTGELFF. The DNA for the CDR3 is TGTGCCAGCAGCCTCACCCCCCCGAACACCGGGGAGCTGTTTTTT. V usage is TRBV7-8 and J usage is TRBJ2-2; no definite D call. CDR3 length: 15 amino acids. Trimming took 5 bases from V and 0 from J, leaving 10 bases between them. Per the germline V gene, CDR1 is SGHVS and CDR2 is FQNEAQ.

The chain couples TRBV6-1 to TRBJ2-3; D tentatively fits TRBD1 or TRBD2 (6 bases each). Deletions cut 4 bases from V and 3 bases from J, with 17 bases between. The germline V gene has CDR1 MNHNS and CDR2 SASEGT. This CDR3 has 16 residues. The CDR3 bases are TGTGCCAGCAGTGGGGGGGCTGGGACAAAAACAGATACGCAGTATTTT. As protein: CASSGGAGTKTDTQYF.

The chain is built from TRBV5-1 and TRBJ1-4, with D maybe TRBD1 (5 bases). Germline V CDR1 and CDR2: SGHRS, YFSETQ. Deletions cut 0 bases from V and 5 bases from J, with 11 bases between. This CDR3 contains 15 residues. The CDR3 loop is CASSLVAGKNEKLFF. In nucleotides, the CDR3 is TGCGCCAGCAGCTTGGTAGCAGGGAAAAATGAAAAACTGTTTTTT.

This clone was observed a few times. The rearrangement links TRBV2 to TRBJ1-3; D not resolved. Germline values: CDR1 SNHLY, CDR2 FYNNEI. The CDR3 consists of 13 residues. Trimming cost V 4 bases and J 2 bases, with 6 bases left between them. CDR3 region: CASSGGPGNTIYF. The CDR3 nucleotides read TGTGCCAGCAGTGGCGGCCCTGGAAACACCATATATTTT. Filled out from reference TRBV2 and TRBJ1-3, the complete variable domain reads EPEVTQTPSHQVTQMGQEVILRCVPISNHLYFYWYRQILGQKVEFLVSFYNNEISEKSEIFDDQFSVERPDGSNFTLKIRSTKLEDSAMYFCASSGGPGNTIYFGEGSWLTVV.

In its sample, this clone was seen a few times. The gene calls are TRBV27 and TRBJ1-1; no reliable D call. The CDR3 runs 14 residues. The germline V gene has CDR1 MNHEY and CDR2 SMNVEV (reference sequence). Trimming pared 5 bases from V and 4 bases from J, leaving 14 bases between. The CDR3 region is CASSPFARITEAFF. In DNA form, the CDR3 reads TGTGCCAGCAGTCCTTTTGCTCGGATCACTGAAGCTTTCTTT.